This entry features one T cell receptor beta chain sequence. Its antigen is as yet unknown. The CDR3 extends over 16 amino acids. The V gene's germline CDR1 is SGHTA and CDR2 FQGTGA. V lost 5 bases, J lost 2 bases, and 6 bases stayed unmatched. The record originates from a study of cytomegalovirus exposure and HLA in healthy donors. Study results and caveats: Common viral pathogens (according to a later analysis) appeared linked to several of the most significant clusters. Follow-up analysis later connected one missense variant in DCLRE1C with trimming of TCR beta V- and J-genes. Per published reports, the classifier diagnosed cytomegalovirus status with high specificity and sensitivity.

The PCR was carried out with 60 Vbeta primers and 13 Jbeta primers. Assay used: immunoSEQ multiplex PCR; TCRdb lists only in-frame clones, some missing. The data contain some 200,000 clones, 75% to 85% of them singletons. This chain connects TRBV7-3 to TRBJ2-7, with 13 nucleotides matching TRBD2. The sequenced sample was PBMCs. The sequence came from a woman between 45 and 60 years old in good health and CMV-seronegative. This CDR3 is CASSPTGTSGAYEQYF. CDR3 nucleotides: TGTGCCAGCAGCCCCACCGGGACTAGCGGGGCCTACGAGCAGTACTTC. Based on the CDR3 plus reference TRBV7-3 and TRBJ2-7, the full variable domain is GAGVSQTPSNKVTEKGKYVELRCDPISGHTALYWYRQSLGQGPEFLIYFQGTGAADDSGLPNDRFFAVRPEGSVSTLKIQRTERGDSAVYLCASSPTGTSGAYEQYFGPGTRLTVT.